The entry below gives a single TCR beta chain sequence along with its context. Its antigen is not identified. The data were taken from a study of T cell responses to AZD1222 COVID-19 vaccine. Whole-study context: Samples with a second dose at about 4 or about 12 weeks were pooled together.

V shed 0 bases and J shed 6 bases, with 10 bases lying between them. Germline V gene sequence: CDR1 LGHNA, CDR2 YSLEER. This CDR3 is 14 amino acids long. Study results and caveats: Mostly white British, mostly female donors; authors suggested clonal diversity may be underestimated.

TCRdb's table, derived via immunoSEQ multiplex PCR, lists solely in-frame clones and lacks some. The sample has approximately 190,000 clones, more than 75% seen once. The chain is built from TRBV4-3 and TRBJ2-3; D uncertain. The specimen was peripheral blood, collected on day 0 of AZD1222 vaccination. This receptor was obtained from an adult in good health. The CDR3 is CASSQEPEADTQYF. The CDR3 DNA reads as TGCGCCAGCAGCCAAGAGCCAGAAGCGGATACGCAGTATTTT.